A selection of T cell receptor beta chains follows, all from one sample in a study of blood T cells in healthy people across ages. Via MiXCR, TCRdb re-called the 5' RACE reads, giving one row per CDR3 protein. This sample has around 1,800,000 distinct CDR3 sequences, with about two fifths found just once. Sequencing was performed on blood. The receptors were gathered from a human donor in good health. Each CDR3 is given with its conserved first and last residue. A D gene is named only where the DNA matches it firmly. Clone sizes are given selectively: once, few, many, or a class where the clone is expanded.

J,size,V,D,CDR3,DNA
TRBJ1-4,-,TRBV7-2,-,CASSLASGVKLFF,TGTGCCAGCAGCTTAGCTAGCGGCGTAAAACTGTTTTTT
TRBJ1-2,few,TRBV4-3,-,CASSPFPSGTAGYTF,TGCGCCAGCAGCCCCTTTCCCAGCGGGACTGCCGGCTACACCTTC
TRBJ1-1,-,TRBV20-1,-,CSARDGVNTETFF,TGCAGTGCTAGGGATGGGGTGAACACTGAAACTTTCTTT
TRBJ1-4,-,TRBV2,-,CASSASGEKLFF,TGTGCCAGCAGCGCGTCCGGGGAAAAACTGTTTTTT
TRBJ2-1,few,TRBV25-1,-,CASSEASTYLPNEQFF,TGTGCCAGCAGTGAAGCTTCCACCTATTTGCCCAATGAGCAGTTCTTC
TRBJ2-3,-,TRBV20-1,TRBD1,CSARSGTEVADTQYF,TGCAGTGCTAGGTCCGGGACAGAGGTGGCAGATACGCAGTATTTT
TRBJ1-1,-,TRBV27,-,CASRRTGRAEAFF,TGTGCCAGCAGACGGACTGGGCGCGCTGAAGCTTTCTTT
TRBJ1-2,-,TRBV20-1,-,CSAPRLGANYGYTF,TGCAGTGCTCCCAGACTGGGAGCTAACTATGGCTACACCTTC
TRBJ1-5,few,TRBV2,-,CASSEAAGDQPQHF,TGTGCCAGCAGTGAGGCTGCGGGGGATCAGCCCCAGCATTTT
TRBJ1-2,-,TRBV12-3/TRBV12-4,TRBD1,CASSFAGQGSYGYTF,TGTGCCAGCAGTTTTGCGGGACAGGGTTCCTATGGCTACACCTTC
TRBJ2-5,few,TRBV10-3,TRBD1,CAISDMDRGAGETQYF,TGTGCCATCAGTGACATGGACAGGGGCGCCGGCGAGACCCAGTACTTC
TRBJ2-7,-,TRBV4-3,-,CASSHERLLEQYF,TGCGCCAGCAGCCACGAAAGGCTCCTCGAGCAGTACTTC
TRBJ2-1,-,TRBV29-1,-,CSVLYYLDNEQFF,TGCAGCGTTCTATATTATTTGGACAATGAGCAGTTCTTC
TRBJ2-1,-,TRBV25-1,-,CASQEGGSSYNEQFF,TGTGCCAGCCAAGAGGGGGGAAGCTCCTACAATGAGCAGTTCTTC
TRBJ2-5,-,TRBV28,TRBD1,CASSFPLTGQEAQYF,TGTGCCAGCAGTTTCCCCCTGACAGGGCAAGAGGCCCAGTACTTC
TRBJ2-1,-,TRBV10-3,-,CAIRKGPKYNEQFF,TGTGCCATCAGGAAGGGACCGAAATACAATGAGCAGTTCTTC
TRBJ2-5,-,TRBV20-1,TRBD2,CSARDYIRKRGIQETQYF,TGCAGTGCTAGAGATTATATCCGGAAGCGGGGGATACAAGAGACCCAGTACTTC
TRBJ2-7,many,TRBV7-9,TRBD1,CASSLGSGQGTGGSYEQYF,TGTGCCAGCAGCCTCGGCTCAGGACAGGGCACAGGAGGCTCCTACGAGCAGTACTTC
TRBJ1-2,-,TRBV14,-,CVSSQDGYGYTF,TGTGTCAGCAGCCAAGACGGCTATGGCTACACCTTC
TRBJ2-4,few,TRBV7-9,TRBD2,CASSLRTSGGEQYF,TGTGCCAGCAGCTTAAGGACTAGCGGGGGGGAGCAGTACTTC
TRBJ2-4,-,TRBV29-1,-,CSVITEIQNIQYF,TGCAGCGTTATTACAGAAATCCAAAACATTCAGTACTTC
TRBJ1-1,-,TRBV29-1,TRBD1,CSVDFSPGDSEAFF,TGCAGCGTTGATTTCAGCCCAGGGGACAGTGAAGCTTTCTTT
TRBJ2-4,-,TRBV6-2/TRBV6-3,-,CASSHRPDLRIQYF,TGTGCCAGCAGCCACAGGCCGGACCTAAGGATTCAGTACTTC
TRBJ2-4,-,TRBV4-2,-,CASSQTALNIQYF,TGTGCCAGCAGCCAAACGGCTCTAAACATTCAGTACTTC
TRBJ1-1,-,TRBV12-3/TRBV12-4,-,CASTRTTGGIAFF,TGTGCCAGCACCCGCACCACCGGAGGGATAGCTTTCTTT
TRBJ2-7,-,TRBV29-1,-,CSVETLTTYEQYF,TGCAGCGTTGAAACTCTCACCACCTACGAGCAGTACTTC
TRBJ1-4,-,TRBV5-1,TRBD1,CASSTGQGNEKLFF,TGCGCCAGCAGCACGGGACAGGGAAACGAAAAACTGTTTTTT
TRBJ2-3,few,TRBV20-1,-,CSARNQDGTDTQYF,TGCAGTGCTCGTAATCAGGACGGAACAGATACGCAGTATTTT
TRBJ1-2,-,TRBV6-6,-,CASSSEGGFYGYTF,TGTGCCAGCAGTTCCGAAGGAGGGTTCTATGGCTACACCTTC
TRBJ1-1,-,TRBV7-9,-,CASSLTRSMNTEAFF,TGTGCCAGCAGCTTAACTAGGTCTATGAACACTGAAGCTTTCTTT
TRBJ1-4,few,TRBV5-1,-,CASSLEGGPNEKLFF,TGCGCCAGCAGCTTGGAAGGGGGACCTAATGAAAAACTGTTTTTT
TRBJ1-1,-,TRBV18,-,CASSPRRTLSNTEAFF,TGTGCCAGCTCACCACGGAGGACACTGTCGAACACTGAAGCTTTCTTT
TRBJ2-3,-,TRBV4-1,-,CASRLHGTYTDTQYF,TGCGCCAGCCGTCTACATGGCACTTACACAGATACGCAGTATTTT
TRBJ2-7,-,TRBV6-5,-,CASSPEHRGLHEQYF,TGTGCCAGCAGCCCTGAACACCGGGGACTCCACGAGCAGTACTTC
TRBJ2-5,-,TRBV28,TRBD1,CASSSPGQKYQETQYF,TGTGCCAGCAGTTCTCCGGGACAGAAATACCAAGAGACCCAGTACTTC
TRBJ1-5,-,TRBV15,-,CATSSGPSNQPQHF,TGTGCCACCAGCTCTGGGCCGAGCAATCAGCCCCAGCATTTT
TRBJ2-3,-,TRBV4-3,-,CASSQDRTNTDTQYF,TGCGCCAGCAGCCAAGACAGGACAAACACAGATACGCAGTATTTT
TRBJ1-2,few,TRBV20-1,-,CSAPPTNYGYTF,TGCAGTGCGCCCCCTACTAACTATGGCTACACCTTC
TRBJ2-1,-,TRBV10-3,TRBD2,CAISGLAGGNNEQFF,TGTGCCATCAGTGGACTAGCGGGGGGAAACAATGAGCAGTTCTTC
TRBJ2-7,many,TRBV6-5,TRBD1,CASSYSGQGAYYEQYF,TGTGCCAGCAGTTACTCCGGACAGGGGGCTTACTACGAGCAGTACTTC
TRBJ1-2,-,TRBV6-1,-,CASSDLFKGQRHGYTF,TGTGCCAGCAGTGACTTATTCAAAGGACAGCGGCATGGCTACACCTTC
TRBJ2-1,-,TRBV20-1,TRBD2,CSASLFRGGRNEQFF,TGCAGTGCTAGTCTCTTTCGGGGGGGAAGAAATGAGCAGTTCTTC
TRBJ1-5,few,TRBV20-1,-,CSARGREVNQPQHF,TGCAGTGCTAGAGGTCGGGAGGTGAATCAGCCCCAGCATTTT
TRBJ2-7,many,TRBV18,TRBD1,CASSPRQGVYEQYF,TGTGCCAGCTCACCCCGACAGGGCGTCTACGAGCAGTACTTC
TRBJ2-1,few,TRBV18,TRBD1,CASSPGTGDPYNEQFF,TGTGCCAGCTCCCCTGGGACAGGTGATCCCTACAATGAGCAGTTCTTC
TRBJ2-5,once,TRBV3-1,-,CASSQDEDPFHYKDQYF,TGTGCCAGCAGCCAAGATGAGGACCCCTTCCATTATAAGGATCAGTACTTC
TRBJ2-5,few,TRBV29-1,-,CSGSGGAGEETQYF,TGCAGCGGCTCGGGTGGAGCAGGGGAAGAGACCCAGTACTTC